This record looks at one T cell receptor beta chain sequence and its context. A much more abundant neighbour one base away suggests this may be a read error. This sample is part of a study of tumor-infiltrating lymphocytes in primary liver carcinoma. Germline DNA was also extracted, and blood RNA derived from unsorted whole blood. Germline CDR1 MNHEY, CDR2 SVGAGI. CDR3 length: 11 amino acids. With 500 to 650 ng total RNA as template and a constant-region primer, TCR beta cDNA was made. Three-round nested multiplex PCR performed with slightly modified ARM-PCR produced the TCR beta libraries. Forward primers for TRBV1-TRBV30 and a C-beta reverse primer served the first two PCR rounds, at 10 cycles each. TCRdb independently ran MiXCR on the multiplex PCR reads; one entry per CDR3 protein. Of about 330,000 distinct CDR3 sequences in the sample, less than 75% were seen once.

This chain links TRBV6-5 with TRBJ2-7; D gene uncertain. This clonotype was obtained from a man aged 40-49 years with primary liver carcinoma and hepatitis B virus infection. The sequenced sample was peripheral blood. CDR3 sequence reads: CVSSEQDEQYF. CDR3 DNA: TGTGTCAGCAGCGAGCAGGACGAGCAGTACTTC.